This TCR beta chain was observed in a study of cytomegalovirus exposure and HLA in healthy donors. In this sample, this clone turned up once. This CDR3 has 13 amino acids. V dropped 5 bases and J dropped 3 bases, with 10 bases sitting between them. Germline CDR1 and CDR2: KGHSH and LQKENI. Produced via immunoSEQ multiplex PCR; TCRdb's table is partial and in-frame only. The table includes a few hundred thousand clones, around 91% detected once. The chain has TRBV18 and TRBJ2-5; D gene unclear. The sample taken for sequencing was PBMCs. The TCR originated in a woman between 25 and 40 years old in good health and CMV-seronegative. In DNA form, the CDR3 reads TGTGCCAGCTCAGCCGGAACGGAAGAGACCCAGTACTTC. Protein product: CASSAGTEETQYF.